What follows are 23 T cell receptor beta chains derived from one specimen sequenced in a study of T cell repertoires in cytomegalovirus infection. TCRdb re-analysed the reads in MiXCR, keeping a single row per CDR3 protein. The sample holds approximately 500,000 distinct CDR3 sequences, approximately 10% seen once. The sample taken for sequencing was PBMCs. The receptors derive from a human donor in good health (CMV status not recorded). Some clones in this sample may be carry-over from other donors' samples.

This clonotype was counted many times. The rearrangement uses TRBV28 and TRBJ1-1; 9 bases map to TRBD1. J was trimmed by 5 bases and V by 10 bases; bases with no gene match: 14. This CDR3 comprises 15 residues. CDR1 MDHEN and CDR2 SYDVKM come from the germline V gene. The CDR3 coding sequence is TGTGCCACCAAGAAAAGAAACAGGGGGCTTACTGAAGCTTTCTTT. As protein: CATKKRNRGLTEAFF.

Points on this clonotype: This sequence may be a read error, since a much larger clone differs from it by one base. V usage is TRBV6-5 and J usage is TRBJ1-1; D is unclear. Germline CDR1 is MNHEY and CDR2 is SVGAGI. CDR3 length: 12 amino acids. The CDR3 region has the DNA TGTGCCAGCAGCCGGATGAACACTGAAGTTTTCTTT. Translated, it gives CASSRMNTEVFF.

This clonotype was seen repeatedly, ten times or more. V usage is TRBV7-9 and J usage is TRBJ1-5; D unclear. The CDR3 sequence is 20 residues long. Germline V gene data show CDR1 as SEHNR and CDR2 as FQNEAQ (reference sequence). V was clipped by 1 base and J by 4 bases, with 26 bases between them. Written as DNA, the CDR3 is TGTGCCAGCAGCTTAGTGGGTAGACTGTGGGTCAGGTTCCTAAATCAGCCCCAGCATTTT. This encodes CASSLVGRLWVRFLNQPQHF.

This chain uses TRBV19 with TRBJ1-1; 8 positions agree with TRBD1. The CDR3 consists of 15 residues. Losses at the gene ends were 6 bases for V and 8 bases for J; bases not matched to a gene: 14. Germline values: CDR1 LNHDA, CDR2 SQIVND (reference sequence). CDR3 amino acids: CASSYRGVRDMEAFF. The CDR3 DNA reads TGTGCCAGTAGCTACAGGGGGGTACGCGATATGGAAGCTTTCTTT.

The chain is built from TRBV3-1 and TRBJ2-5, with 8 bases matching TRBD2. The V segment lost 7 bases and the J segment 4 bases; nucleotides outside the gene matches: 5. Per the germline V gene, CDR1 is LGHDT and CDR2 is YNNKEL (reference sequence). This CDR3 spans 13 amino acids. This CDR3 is CASTRGAIETQYF. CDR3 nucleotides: TGTGCCAGCACGCGGGGGGCGATAGAGACCCAGTACTTC.

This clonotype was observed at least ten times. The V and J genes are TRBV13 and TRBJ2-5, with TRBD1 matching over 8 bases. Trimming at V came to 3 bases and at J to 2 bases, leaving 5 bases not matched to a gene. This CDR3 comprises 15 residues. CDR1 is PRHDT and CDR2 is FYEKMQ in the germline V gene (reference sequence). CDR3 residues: CASSFPDRVQETQYF. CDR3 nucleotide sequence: TGTGCCAGCAGCTTCCCGGACAGGGTGCAAGAGACCCAGTACTTC. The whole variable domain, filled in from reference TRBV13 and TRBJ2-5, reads AAGVIQSPRHLIKEKRETATLKCYPIPRHDTVYWYQQGPGQDPQFLISFYEKMQSDKGSIPDRFSAQQFSDYHSELNMSSLELGDSALYFCASSFPDRVQETQYFGPGTRLLVL.

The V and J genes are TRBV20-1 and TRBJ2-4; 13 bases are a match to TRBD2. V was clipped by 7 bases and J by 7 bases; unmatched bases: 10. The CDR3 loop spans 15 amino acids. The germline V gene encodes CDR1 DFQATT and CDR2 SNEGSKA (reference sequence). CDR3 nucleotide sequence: TGCAGTGTGGGGAGGACTAGCGGGAGTAAGAACATTCAGTACTTC. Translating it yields CSVGRTSGSKNIQYF.

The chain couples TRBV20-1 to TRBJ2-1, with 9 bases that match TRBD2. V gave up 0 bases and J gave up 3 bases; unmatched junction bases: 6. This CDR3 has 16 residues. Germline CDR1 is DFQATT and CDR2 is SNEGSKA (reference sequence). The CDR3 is CSAREGGSGSYNEQFF. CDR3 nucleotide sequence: TGCAGTGCTAGAGAAGGTGGTAGCGGGAGCTACAATGAGCAGTTCTTC.

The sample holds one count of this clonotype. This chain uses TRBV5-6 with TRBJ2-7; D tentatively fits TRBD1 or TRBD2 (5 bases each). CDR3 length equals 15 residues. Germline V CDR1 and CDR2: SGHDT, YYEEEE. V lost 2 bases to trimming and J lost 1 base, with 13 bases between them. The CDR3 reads CASSFGTGRSYEQYF. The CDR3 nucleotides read TGTGCCAGCAGCTTCGGGACGGGTAGATCCTACGAGCAGTACTTC.

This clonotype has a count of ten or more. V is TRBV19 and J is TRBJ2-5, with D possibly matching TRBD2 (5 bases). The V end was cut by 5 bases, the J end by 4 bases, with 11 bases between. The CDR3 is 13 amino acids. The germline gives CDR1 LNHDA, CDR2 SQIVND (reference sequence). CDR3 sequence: CASSRVGGETQYF. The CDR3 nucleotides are TGTGCCAGTAGTCGGGTAGGAGGAGAGACCCAGTACTTC.

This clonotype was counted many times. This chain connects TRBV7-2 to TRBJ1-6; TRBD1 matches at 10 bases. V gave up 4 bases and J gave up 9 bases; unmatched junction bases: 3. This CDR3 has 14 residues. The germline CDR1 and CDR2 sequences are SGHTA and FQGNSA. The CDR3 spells CASSSGQGFSPLHF. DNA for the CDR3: TGTGCCAGCAGCTCGGGACAGGGGTTTTCACCCCTCCACTTT. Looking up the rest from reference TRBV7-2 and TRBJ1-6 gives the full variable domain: GAGVSQSPSNKVTEKGKDVELRCDPISGHTALYWYRQSLGQGLEFLIYFQGNSAPDKSGLPSDRFSAERTGGSVSTLTIQRTQQEDSAVYLCASSSGQGFSPLHFGNGTRLTVT.

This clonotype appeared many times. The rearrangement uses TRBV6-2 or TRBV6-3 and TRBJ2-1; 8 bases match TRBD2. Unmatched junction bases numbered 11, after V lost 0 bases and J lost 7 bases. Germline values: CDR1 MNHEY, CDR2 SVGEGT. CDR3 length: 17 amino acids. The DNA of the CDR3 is TGTGCCAGCAGTTACTCGATAGGTTTAGCGGGGTGGAATGAGCAGTTCTTC. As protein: CASSYSIGLAGWNEQFF.

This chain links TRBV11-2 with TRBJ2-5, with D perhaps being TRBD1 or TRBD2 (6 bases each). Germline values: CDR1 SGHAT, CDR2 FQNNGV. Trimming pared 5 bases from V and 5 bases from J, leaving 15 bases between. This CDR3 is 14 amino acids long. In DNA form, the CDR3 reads TGTGCCAGCAGCCGGGGGCAGCTGAGGGAGACCCAGTACTTC. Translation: CASSRGQLRETQYF.

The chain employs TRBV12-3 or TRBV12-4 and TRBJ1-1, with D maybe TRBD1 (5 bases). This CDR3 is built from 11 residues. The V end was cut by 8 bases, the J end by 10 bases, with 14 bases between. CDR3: CASGAPRGAFF. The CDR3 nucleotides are TGTGCCAGCGGGGCACCTAGGGGAGCTTTCTTT.

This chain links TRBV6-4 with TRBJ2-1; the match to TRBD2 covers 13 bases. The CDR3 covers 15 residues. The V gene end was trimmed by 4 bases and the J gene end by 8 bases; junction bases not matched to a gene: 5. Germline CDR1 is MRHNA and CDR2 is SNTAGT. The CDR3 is CASSVTSGRAYEQFF. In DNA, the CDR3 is TGTGCCAGCAGTGTCACTAGCGGGAGGGCCTATGAGCAGTTCTTC.

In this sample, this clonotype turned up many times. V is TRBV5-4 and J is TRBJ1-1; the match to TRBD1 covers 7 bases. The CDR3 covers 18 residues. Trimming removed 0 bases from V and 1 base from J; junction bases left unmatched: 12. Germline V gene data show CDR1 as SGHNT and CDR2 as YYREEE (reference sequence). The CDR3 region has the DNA TGTGCCAGCAGCTTGGTAGGTCCGGGACAGAATCCGAACACTGAAGCTTTCTTT. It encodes CASSLVGPGQNPNTEAFF. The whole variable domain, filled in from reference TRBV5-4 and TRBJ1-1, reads ETGVTQSPTHLIKTRGQQVTLRCSSQSGHNTVSWYQQALGQGPQFIFQYYREEENGRGNFPPRFSGLQFPNYSSELNVNALELDDSALYLCASSLVGPGQNPNTEAFFGQGTRLTVV.

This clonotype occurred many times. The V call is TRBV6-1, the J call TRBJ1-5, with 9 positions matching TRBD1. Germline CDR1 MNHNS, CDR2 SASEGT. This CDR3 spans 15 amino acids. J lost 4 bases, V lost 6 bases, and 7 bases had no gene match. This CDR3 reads CASRPTGGNNQPQHF. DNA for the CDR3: TGTGCCAGCAGGCCGACAGGGGGGAATAATCAGCCCCAGCATTTT.

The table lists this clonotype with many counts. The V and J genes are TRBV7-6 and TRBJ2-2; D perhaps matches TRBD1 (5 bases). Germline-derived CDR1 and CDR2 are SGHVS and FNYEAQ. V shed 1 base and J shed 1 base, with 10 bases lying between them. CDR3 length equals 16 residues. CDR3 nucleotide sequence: TGTGCCAGCAGCTTAGTAGGGGTTCTGAACACCGGGGAGCTGTTTTTT. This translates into CASSLVGVLNTGELFF.

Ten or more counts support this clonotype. Written as DNA, the CDR3 is TGTGCCAGCAGTTGGAGACGCGAGCAGTACTTC. As protein: CASSWRREQYF. The chain uses TRBV27 and TRBJ2-7; D not resolved. The CDR3 loop spans 11 amino acids. The V gene lost 4 bases and the J gene lost 6 bases, with 7 bases spanning the gap. Per the germline V gene, CDR1 is MNHEY and CDR2 is SMNVEV (reference sequence).

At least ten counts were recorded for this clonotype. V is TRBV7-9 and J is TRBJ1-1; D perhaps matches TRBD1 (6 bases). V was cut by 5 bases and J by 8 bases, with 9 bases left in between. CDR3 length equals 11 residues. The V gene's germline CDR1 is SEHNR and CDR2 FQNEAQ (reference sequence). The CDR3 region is CASSRTEEAFF. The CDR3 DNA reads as TGTGCCAGCAGCCGGACAGAAGAAGCTTTCTTT.

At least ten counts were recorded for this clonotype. CDR3 sequence: CASSLLGGGSYEQYF. DNA for the CDR3: TGTGCCAGCAGCTTACTGGGGGGCGGCTCCTACGAGCAGTACTTC. The chain links TRBV11-2 to TRBJ2-7; the D call may be TRBD1 or TRBD2 (6 bases each). In germline, CDR1 is SGHAT, CDR2 FQNNGV. The V gene lost 2 bases and the J gene lost 0 bases, with 11 bases spanning the gap. This CDR3 spans 15 amino acids.

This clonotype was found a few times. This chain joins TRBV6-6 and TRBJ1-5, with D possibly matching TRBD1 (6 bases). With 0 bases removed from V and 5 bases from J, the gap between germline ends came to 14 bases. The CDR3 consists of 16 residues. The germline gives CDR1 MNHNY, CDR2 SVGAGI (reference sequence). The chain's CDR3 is CASSYSRGGGYQPQHF. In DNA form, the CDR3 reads TGTGCCAGCAGTTACTCGAGAGGGGGGGGGTATCAGCCCCAGCATTTT.

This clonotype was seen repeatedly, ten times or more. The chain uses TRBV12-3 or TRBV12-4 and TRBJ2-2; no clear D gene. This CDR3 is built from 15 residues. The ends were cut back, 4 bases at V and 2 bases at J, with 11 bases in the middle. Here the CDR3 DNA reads TGTGCCAGCAGTTCTGGGAATGGAAACACCGGGGAGCTGTTTTTT. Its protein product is CASSSGNGNTGELFF.